These 12 T cell receptor beta chains share one sample of origin, sequenced in a study of T-cell reconstitution after alpha-beta-depleted transplantation in children. This sample's TCRbeta library carried unique molecular identifier barcodes. TCRdb reprocessed the PCR reads via MiXCR and lists one record per CDR3 protein. The sample includes roughly 240,000 distinct CDR3 sequences, approximately 8% of them seen just once. The material sequenced was PBMCs, mostly from graft donor cells, taken 180 days after TCRalphabeta/CD19-depleted stem cell transplant. These receptors all stem from a male patient between 10 and 17 years old who had a stem cell transplant for acute lymphoblastic leukemia, so the T cells may come from the graft donor.

This clonotype has a count of ten or more. J is TRBJ2-7 and V is TRBV6-5; TRBD1 matches 8 bases. The ends lost 5 bases at V and 1 base at J; junction bases unmatched: 7. There are 15 residues in the CDR3. The germline gives CDR1 MNHEY, CDR2 SVGAGI. Here the CDR3 reads CASSTTGTGSYEQYF. The CDR3 DNA is TGTGCCAGCAGTACTACCGGGACAGGTTCCTACGAGCAGTACTTC.

The rearrangement links TRBV18 to TRBJ1-2, with 7 bases that match TRBD1. CDR1 is KGHSH and CDR2 is LQKENI in the germline V gene. This CDR3 region has 15 residues. V shed 4 bases and J 2 bases; nucleotides not matched to a gene: 7. Written as DNA, the CDR3 is TGTGCCAGCTCACTAACAGGGGAGGTGAACTATGGCTACACCTTC. Its protein is CASSLTGEVNYGYTF.

This clonotype was recorded at least ten times. CDR3 loop: CASSYGGGETQYF. The CDR3 region has the DNA TGTGCCAGCAGCTACGGGGGTGGCGAGACCCAGTACTTC. The rearrangement links TRBV7-3 to TRBJ2-5, with D tentatively TRBD2 (6 bases). The length of the CDR3 is 13 residues. Germline V CDR1 and CDR2: SGHTA, FQGTGA. V lost 4 bases to trimming and J lost 5 bases, with 11 bases between them.

This clonotype showed up many times. CDR3 DNA sequence: TGTGCCAGCTCACCACTTGGGGACGGCTACACCTTC. The encoded protein is CASSPLGDGYTF. The rearrangement links TRBV18 to TRBJ1-2, with D possibly being TRBD1 (5 bases). Trimming removed 1 base at V and 8 bases at J, with 8 bases between. CDR3 length: 12 residues. Germline assignment: CDR1 KGHSH and CDR2 LQKENI.

This clonotype has at least ten counts. The genes are TRBV15 and TRBJ2-7, with 11 bases matching TRBD1. The CDR3 length is 15 residues. V was pared by 2 bases and J by 4 bases, with 4 bases of the junction left unmatched. Germline V gene lookup returns CDR1 LNHNV and CDR2 YYDKDF (reference sequence). The CDR3, as DNA: TGTGCCACCAGCAGAAGGACAGGGGGCGGTTACGAGCAGTACTTC. Translation gives CATSRRTGGGYEQYF. The variable domain in full, with the rest retrieved from reference TRBV15 and TRBJ2-7, is DAMVIQNPRYQVTQFGKPVTLSCSQTLNHNVMYWYQQKSSQAPKLLFHYYDKDFNNEADTPDNFQSRRPNTSFCFLDIRSPGLGDTAMYLCATSRRTGGGYEQYFGPGTRLTVT.

This clonotype was counted ten times or more. The rearrangement uses TRBV7-7 and TRBJ2-3; TRBD1 aligns across 8 bases. Trimming removed 1 base from V and 2 bases from J; junction bases left unmatched: 11. The germline gives CDR1 SSHAT, CDR2 FNYEAQ (reference sequence). The CDR3 spans 18 residues. The CDR3 is CASSLGPQTGVNTDTQYF. The CDR3 bases are TGTGCCAGCAGCTTAGGTCCCCAGACAGGGGTTAACACAGATACGCAGTATTTT.

This clonotype was counted at least ten times. The CDR3 DNA follows: TGTGCCAGCAGCTCCGTAGCGGGAGGAGGAAATGAGCAGTTCTTC. Protein: CASSSVAGGGNEQFF. The rearrangement uses TRBV7-3 and TRBJ2-1, with 10 nucleotides matching TRBD2. Unmatched junction bases numbered 7, after V lost 4 bases and J lost 7 bases. This CDR3 spans 15 amino acids. CDR1 and CDR2 (germline): SGHTA, FQGTGA.

The CDR3: CASSLRGSPNNEQFF. In DNA form, the CDR3 reads TGTGCCAGCAGCTTGAGAGGGAGCCCCAACAATGAGCAGTTCTTC. This chain connects TRBV5-4 to TRBJ2-1; weak D call: TRBD2 (5 bases). V shed 1 base and J shed 5 bases, with 13 bases lying between them. The CDR3 spans 15 residues. CDR1 and CDR2 from the germline V gene are SGHNT and YYREEE (reference sequence).

This clonotype was seen many times. The chain links TRBV24-1 to TRBJ2-3; tentatively, D is TRBD1 or TRBD2 (5 bases each). Between the trimmed V and J ends, which lost 5 bases and 6 bases, there was a span of 11 bases. Germline values: CDR1 KGHDR, CDR2 SFDVKD. The length of the CDR3 is 13 residues. The CDR3 region is CATSGNGADTQYF. CDR3 DNA: TGTGCCACCAGTGGGAACGGGGCCGATACGCAGTATTTT.

This clonotype was picked up many times. This chain joins TRBV9 and TRBJ2-1; 10 nucleotides align to TRBD2. The trim removed 0 bases at V and 6 bases at J, leaving 3 bases unmatched. Germline V gene sequence: CDR1 SGDLS, CDR2 YYNGEE. This CDR3 is 15 amino acids long. The CDR3 is CASSVGAGGANEQFF. For the CDR3, the DNA is TGTGCCAGCAGCGTAGGAGCGGGGGGGGCCAATGAGCAGTTCTTC.

Ten or more counts support this clonotype. This chain links TRBV15 with TRBJ1-1; no definite D call. The length of the CDR3 is 12 residues. Trimming left V 11 bases short and J 1 base short, with 11 bases between. Germline V gene data show CDR1 as LNHNV and CDR2 as YYDKDF (reference sequence). The CDR3 DNA sequence: TGTGCCGCCGGAGGGCAGAACACTGAAGCTTTCTTT. Translated, it gives CAAGGQNTEAFF.

This clonotype has ten or more counts. V is TRBV18 and J is TRBJ1-1; 7 bases fit TRBD1. Germline CDR1 and CDR2: KGHSH and LQKENI. CDR3 size: 12 residues. The J segment lost 8 bases and the V segment lost 2 bases, leaving 2 bases of the junction unmatched. The CDR3 DNA reads as TGTGCCAGCTCACCAGGGACAGCAGAAGCTTTCTTT. It codes for CASSPGTAEAFF.